Below, 29 T cell receptor beta chains from the same sample are listed, as sequenced in a study of shared T cell receptors in the human thymus. The method was immunoSEQ multiplex PCR; TCRdb's version includes in-frame clones alone and lacks a portion of them. The sample includes roughly 410,000 clones, approximately 95% of them seen just once. The sample taken for sequencing was thymocytes. The receptors derive from a human donor.

V and J are TRBV28 and TRBJ2-7; D may match TRBD1 or TRBD2 (5 bases each). V was cut by 7 bases and J by 2 bases, with 15 bases left in between. This CDR3 has 14 amino acids. Germline V gene data show CDR1 as MDHEN and CDR2 as SYDVKM. The CDR3 loop is CASMGVQYAYEQYF. As DNA, the CDR3 is TGTGCCAGCATGGGGGTTCAATACGCCTACGAGCAGTACTTC.

The V and J genes are TRBV27 and TRBJ1-1; D is unresolved. Trimming left V 0 bases short and J 1 base short, with 9 bases between. The germline V gene encodes CDR1 MNHEY and CDR2 SMNVEV (reference sequence). The CDR3 spans 15 residues. This chain's CDR3 is CASSLSGKENTEAFF. The DNA for the CDR3 is TGTGCCAGCAGTTTATCCGGGAAGGAGAACACTGAAGCTTTCTTT.

The rearrangement joins TRBV12-5 to TRBJ2-3; D is ambiguous. CDR1 and CDR2 (germline): LGHNT, FRNRAP. The CDR3 length is 14 residues. V shed 7 bases and J shed 2 bases, with 13 bases lying between them. As DNA, the CDR3 is TGTGCTAGTGTCAACTTCCCCTCCACAGATACGCAGTATTTT. Its translation is CASVNFPSTDTQYF.

The chain carries TRBV6-4 and TRBJ2-7, with D tentatively TRBD2 (5 bases). Germline CDR1 reads MRHNA; CDR2 reads SNTAGT. This CDR3 spans 13 amino acids. Trimming left V 4 bases short and J 0 bases short, with 7 bases between. CDR3 residues: CASSGLPSYEQYF. In DNA form, the CDR3 reads TGTGCCAGCAGTGGACTACCCTCCTACGAGCAGTACTTC.

The chain couples TRBV27 to TRBJ2-3, with D unclear. The CDR3 is 11 amino acids. Trimming left V 4 bases short and J 6 bases short, with 5 bases between. From germline, CDR1 is MNHEY and CDR2 SMNVEV (reference sequence). The CDR3 DNA reads as TGTGCCAGCAGTTCGTCCGATACGCAGTATTTT. Amino acids: CASSSSDTQYF.

This clone was picked up a small number of times. This sequence joins TRBV10-1 and TRBJ1-2; TRBD1 is a possible D gene (6 bases). Germline values: CDR1 WNHNN, CDR2 SYGVQD (reference sequence). The CDR3 consists of 11 residues. V was pared by 6 bases and J by 7 bases, with 9 bases between. This CDR3 is CASRDSVGYTF. The CDR3 DNA sequence: TGCGCCAGCAGGGACAGTGTTGGCTACACCTTC.

The V gene is TRBV7-3, the J gene TRBJ2-1, with 8 bases that match TRBD1. This CDR3 is 17 amino acids long. After removal of 6 bases from V and 5 bases from J, the junction contained 15 bases not matched to a gene. CDR1 and CDR2 (germline): SGHTA, FQGTGA. The CDR3 nucleotides are TGTGCCAGCAGTACAACGCACCGGCAGGGGGCCCACAATGAGCAGTTCTTC. Its protein product is CASSTTHRQGAHNEQFF.

The chain employs TRBV30 and TRBJ2-3; D ambiguous. This CDR3 spans 14 amino acids. CDR1 is GTSNPN and CDR2 is SVGIG in the germline V gene (reference sequence). V dropped 5 bases and J dropped 0 bases, with 12 bases sitting between them. CDR3 nucleotide sequence: TGTGCCTGGGGGGTCGGTTCTAGCACAGATACGCAGTATTTT. Translating gives CAWGVGSSTDTQYF.

This chain joins TRBV27 and TRBJ2-1, with 9 nucleotides matching TRBD1. This CDR3 comprises 20 residues. The J segment lost 1 base and the V segment lost 3 bases, leaving 16 bases of the junction unmatched. Per germline, CDR1 MNHEY and CDR2 SMNVEV (reference sequence). Written as DNA, the CDR3 is TGTGCCAGCAGTTTGACCACATCCCCGGACAGGGGAGAATCCTACAATGAGCAGTTCTTC. This gives the protein CASSLTTSPDRGESYNEQFF.

The chain employs TRBV4-3 and TRBJ2-5; the D gene could be TRBD1 or TRBD2 (5 bases each). With 4 bases removed from V and 4 bases from J, the gap between germline ends came to 19 bases. Per germline, CDR1 LGHNA and CDR2 YSLEER. The CDR3 sequence is 16 residues long. In DNA form, the CDR3 reads TGCGCCAGCAGCCGACTCCTGGGGGAAGACGGAGAGACCCAGTACTTC. Translating gives CASSRLLGEDGETQYF.

V and J are TRBV19 and TRBJ2-3, with 10 nucleotides matching TRBD2. The CDR3 totals 18 residues. The V and J ends lost 6 bases and 5 bases, in that order; junction bases with no gene match: 17. CDR1 and CDR2 (germline): LNHDA, SQIVND (reference sequence). This CDR3 is CASSRVLTSGITLDTQYF. In nucleotides, the CDR3 is TGTGCCAGTAGCCGAGTACTTACTAGCGGGATTACTTTAGATACGCAGTATTTT.

The table lists this clone with a count of one. This rearrangement joins TRBV6-1 to TRBJ2-7; a weak D match, TRBD2 (6 bases). Germline CDR1 and CDR2: MNHNS and SASEGT. This CDR3 is built from 13 residues. Trimming shortened V by 7 bases and J by 3 bases, and 13 bases separated the two germline ends. CDR3 in amino acids: CASNKRGIYEQYF. In DNA form, the CDR3 reads TGTGCCAGCAATAAGCGCGGGATCTACGAGCAGTACTTC.

Worth noting for this clone: At one of its ends the junction is not consistent with the germline gene, which may arise from a read error. The chain combines TRBV6-1 with TRBJ1-2, with 9 bases aligning to TRBD1. The CDR3 spans 14 residues. Germline V lookup: CDR1 MNHNS, CDR2 SASEGT. Here the CDR3 reads CASREGQGIYGYTF. DNA for the CDR3: TGTGCCAGCAGAGAAGGACAGGGGATTTATGGCTACACCTTC.

The chain joins TRBV27 to TRBJ2-7, with 12 nucleotides matching TRBD2. The junction had 8 bases not matched to a gene; V was cut back by 2 bases and J by 3 bases. The CDR3 sequence is 17 residues long. Looked up from germline, CDR1 is MNHEY and CDR2 is SMNVEV (reference sequence). The CDR3 DNA sequence: TGTGCCAGCAGTTTACTAGCGGGAGGGTTAGTAAACTACGAGCAGTACTTC. Its translation: CASSLLAGGLVNYEQYF.

This chain uses TRBV18 with TRBJ2-7; the D is unclear. V was shortened by 4 bases and J by 1 base, with 11 bases between the two germline ends. This CDR3 has 14 amino acids. CDR1 and CDR2 from the germline V gene are KGHSH and LQKENI. CDR3 residues: CASSQSGVSYEQYF. CDR3 coding DNA: TGTGCCAGCTCACAGTCAGGCGTATCCTACGAGCAGTACTTC.

The V call is TRBV9, the J call TRBJ2-3; tentative D call: TRBD2 (7 bases). This CDR3 spans 16 amino acids. Germline-derived CDR1 and CDR2 are SGDLS and YYNGEE. Trimming shortened V by 0 bases and J by 4 bases, and 15 bases separated the two germline ends. CDR3 nucleotide sequence: TGTGCCAGCAGCGTAGCCGGGGGGCTTATGGCAGATACGCAGTATTTT. Residues: CASSVAGGLMADTQYF.

The rearrangement uses TRBV19 and TRBJ2-1; 9 bases agree with TRBD2. The V and J ends lost 5 bases and 8 bases, in that order; junction bases with no gene match: 7. Germline CDR1 reads LNHDA; CDR2 reads SQIVND (reference sequence). CDR3 length: 14 amino acids. The CDR3 DNA reads as TGTGCCAGTAGTCTTAGCGGGAGAGTCGATGAGCAGTTCTTC. Protein: CASSLSGRVDEQFF.

J is TRBJ1-1 and V is TRBV7-9; D call uncertain. Looked up from germline, CDR1 is SEHNR and CDR2 is FQNEAQ (reference sequence). Trimming pared 2 bases from V and 4 bases from J, leaving 17 bases between. The CDR3 runs 16 residues. CDR3 sequence reads: CASSLLGHGEITEAFF. CDR3 nucleotides: TGTGCCAGCAGCTTACTAGGCCACGGAGAAATCACTGAAGCTTTCTTT. The variable domain in full, with the rest retrieved from reference TRBV7-9 and TRBJ1-1, is DTGVSQNPRHKITKRGQNVTFRCDPISEHNRLYWYRQTLGQGPEFLTYFQNEAQLEKSRLLSDRFSAERPKGSFSTLEIQRTEQGDSAMYLCASSLLGHGEITEAFFGQGTRLTVV.

This chain connects TRBV27 to TRBJ2-7, with 7 bases aligning to TRBD2. With V trimmed by 6 bases and J by 2 bases, 10 bases remained unmatched. CDR1 and CDR2 from the germline V gene are MNHEY and SMNVEV (reference sequence). CDR3 length: 15 amino acids. Here the CDR3 reads CASRRRGGSTYEQYF. DNA for the CDR3: TGTGCCAGCAGGCGGCGGGGCGGGAGCACCTACGAGCAGTACTTC.

The rearrangement joins TRBV9 to TRBJ2-3; D is ambiguous. The V gene lost 0 bases and the J gene lost 5 bases, with 10 bases spanning the gap. Germline CDR1 and CDR2: SGDLS and YYNGEE. The CDR3 contains 14 residues. In DNA form, the CDR3 reads TGTGCCAGCAGCGTAGACGGCTCGGGAGATACGCAGTATTTT. This codes for CASSVDGSGDTQYF.

This clone occurred once. This sequence joins TRBV5-4 and TRBJ2-1, with a possible D match to TRBD2 (5 bases). The V end lost 4 bases, the J end lost 4 bases, and 12 bases lay between the germline ends. Germline-derived CDR1 and CDR2 are SGHNT and YYREEE (reference sequence). The CDR3 covers 14 residues. The CDR3 DNA reads TGTGCCAGCAGCACCACACGGGATTACAATGAGCAGTTCTTC. This gives the protein CASSTTRDYNEQFF.

The chain links TRBV5-1 to TRBJ1-1; possible D gene TRBD1, 5 bases. From germline, CDR1 is SGHRS and CDR2 YFSETQ. V was trimmed by 0 bases and J by 7 bases, leaving 19 bases between them. This CDR3 spans 16 amino acids. Written as DNA, the CDR3 is TGCGCCAGCAGCTTGGTATGGTCTTCAGGGAGAGGTGAAGCTTTCTTT. Protein: CASSLVWSSGRGEAFF.

V gene TRBV6-5 combines with J gene TRBJ2-6; D not certain. Looked up from germline, CDR1 is MNHEY and CDR2 is SVGAGI. Trimming cost V 5 bases and J 0 bases, with 8 bases left between them. The CDR3 covers 15 residues. The CDR3 DNA reads TGTGCCAGCAGTCCAATATACTCTGGGGCCAACGTCCTGACTTTC. It encodes CASSPIYSGANVLTF.

The genes are TRBV28 and TRBJ2-3; D remains ambiguous. The CDR3 sequence is 12 residues long. Per the germline V gene, CDR1 is MDHEN and CDR2 is SYDVKM. Trimming shortened V by 5 bases and J by 5 bases, and 8 bases separated the two germline ends. Here the CDR3 DNA reads TGTGCCAGCAGTCAGTCAGGAGATACGCAGTATTTT. It encodes CASSQSGDTQYF.

As to this clone: Other DNA sequences from this sample encode an identical CDR3 as well. The CDR3 reads CASRPTGLGCEQYF. The CDR3, as DNA: TGCGCCAGCAGGCCGACAGGATTAGGCTGCGAGCAGTACTTC. The rearrangement joins TRBV10-2 to TRBJ2-7, with D tentatively TRBD1 (6 bases). Trimming took 6 bases from V and 6 from J, leaving 18 bases between them. Per germline, CDR1 WSHSY and CDR2 SAAADI. This CDR3 is built from 14 residues.

Note on this clone: Other nucleotide sequences in the sample specify the same CDR3. The J gene is TRBJ2-7, the V gene TRBV4-2, with D unclear. Germline assignment: CDR1 LGHNA and CDR2 YNFKEQ. The CDR3 length is 14 residues. V was clipped by 0 bases and J by 2 bases, with 8 bases between them. The CDR3 loop reads CASSQDGRPYEQYF. For the CDR3, the DNA is TGTGCCAGCAGCCAAGATGGCCGGCCCTACGAGCAGTACTTC.

The rearrangement joins TRBV20-1 to TRBJ2-3; D remains unclear. CDR1 is DFQATT, CDR2 SNEGSKA, per germline (reference sequence). CDR3 length: 11 residues. The V end lost 5 bases, the J end lost 5 bases, and 8 bases lay between the germline ends. CDR3 sequence (DNA): TGCAGTGCTCAAGTGGGAGATACGCAGTATTTT. Its protein is CSAQVGDTQYF.

V is TRBV28 and J is TRBJ2-7; D assignment may be TRBD1 or TRBD2 (5 bases each). Germline V CDR1 and CDR2: MDHEN, SYDVKM. This CDR3 spans 13 amino acids. Trimming took 7 bases from V and 6 from J, leaving 16 bases between them. The CDR3: CASKRGPNLEQYF. Here the CDR3 DNA reads TGTGCCAGCAAACGGGGCCCCAATCTCGAGCAGTACTTC.

The genes are TRBV15 and TRBJ2-3, with D maybe TRBD2 (5 bases). Germline V gene data show CDR1 as LNHNV and CDR2 as YYDKDF (reference sequence). The V end lost 3 bases, the J end lost 0 bases, and 7 bases lay between the germline ends. This CDR3 region has 14 residues. The CDR3 reads CATSSPGSTDTQYF. CDR3 DNA sequence: TGTGCCACCAGCAGCCCGGGGAGCACAGATACGCAGTATTTT.